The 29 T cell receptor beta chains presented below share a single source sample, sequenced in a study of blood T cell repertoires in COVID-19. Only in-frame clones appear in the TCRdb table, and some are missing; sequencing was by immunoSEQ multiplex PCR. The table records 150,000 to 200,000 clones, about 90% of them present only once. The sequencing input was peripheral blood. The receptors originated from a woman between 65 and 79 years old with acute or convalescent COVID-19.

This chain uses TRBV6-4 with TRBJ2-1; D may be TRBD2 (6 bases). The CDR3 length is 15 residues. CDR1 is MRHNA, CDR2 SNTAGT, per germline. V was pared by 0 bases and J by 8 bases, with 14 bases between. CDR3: CASSDSGGIGDEQFF. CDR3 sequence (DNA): TGTGCCAGCAGTGACTCTGGGGGGATCGGTGATGAGCAGTTCTTC.

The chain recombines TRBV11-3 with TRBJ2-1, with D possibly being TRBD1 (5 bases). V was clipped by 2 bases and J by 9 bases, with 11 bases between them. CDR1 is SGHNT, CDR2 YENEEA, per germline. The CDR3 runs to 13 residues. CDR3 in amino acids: CASSLRIRGEQFF. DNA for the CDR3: TGTGCCAGCAGCTTAAGGATAAGGGGTGAGCAGTTCTTC.

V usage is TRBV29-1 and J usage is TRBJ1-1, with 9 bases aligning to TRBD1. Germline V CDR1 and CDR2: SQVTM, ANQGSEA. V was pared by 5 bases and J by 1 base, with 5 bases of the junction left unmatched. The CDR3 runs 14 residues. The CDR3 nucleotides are TGCAGCGTTTGGGTGGGACAGGGGAACACTGAAGCTTTCTTT. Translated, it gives CSVWVGQGNTEAFF.

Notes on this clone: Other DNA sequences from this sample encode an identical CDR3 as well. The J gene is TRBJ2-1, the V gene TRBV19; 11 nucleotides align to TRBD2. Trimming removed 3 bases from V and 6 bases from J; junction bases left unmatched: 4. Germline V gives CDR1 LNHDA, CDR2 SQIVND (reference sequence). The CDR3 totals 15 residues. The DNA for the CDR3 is TGTGCCAGTAGTATTTTAGCGGGAGGGGGCAATGAGCAGTTCTTC. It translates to CASSILAGGGNEQFF.

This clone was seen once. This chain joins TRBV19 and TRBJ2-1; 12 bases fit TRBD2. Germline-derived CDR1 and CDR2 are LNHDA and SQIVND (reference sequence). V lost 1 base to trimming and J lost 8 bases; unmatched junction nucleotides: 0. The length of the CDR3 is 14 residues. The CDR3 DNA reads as TGTGCCAGTAGTATAGGACTAGCGGGAGATGAGCAGTTCTTC. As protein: CASSIGLAGDEQFF. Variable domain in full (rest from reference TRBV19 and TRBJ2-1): DGGITQSPKYLFRKEGQNVTLSCEQNLNHDAMYWYRQDPGQGLRLIYYSQIVNDFQKGDIAEGYSVSREKKESFPLTVTSAQKNPTAFYLCASSIGLAGDEQFFGPGTRLTVL.

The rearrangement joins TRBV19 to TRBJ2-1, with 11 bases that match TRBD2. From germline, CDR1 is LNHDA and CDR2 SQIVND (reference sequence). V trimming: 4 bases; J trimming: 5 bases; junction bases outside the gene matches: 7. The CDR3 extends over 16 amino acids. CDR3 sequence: CASSTTSGRDHNEQFF. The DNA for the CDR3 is TGTGCCAGTAGTACAACTAGCGGGAGAGATCACAATGAGCAGTTCTTC.

The CDR3 DNA reads TGTGCCAGCAACAGGTACCGTCAGCCCCAGCATTTT. It codes for CASNRYRQPQHF. This rearrangement joins TRBV28 to TRBJ1-5; weak D call: TRBD1 (5 bases). This CDR3 spans 12 amino acids. V shed 7 bases and J shed 6 bases, with 10 bases lying between them. CDR1 and CDR2 (germline): MDHEN, SYDVKM.

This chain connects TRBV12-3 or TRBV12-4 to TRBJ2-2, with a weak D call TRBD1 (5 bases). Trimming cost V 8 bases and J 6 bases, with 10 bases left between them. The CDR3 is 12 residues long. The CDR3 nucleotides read TGTGCCAGCGGGGCAGTGCCCGGGGAGCTGTTTTTT. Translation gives CASGAVPGELFF.

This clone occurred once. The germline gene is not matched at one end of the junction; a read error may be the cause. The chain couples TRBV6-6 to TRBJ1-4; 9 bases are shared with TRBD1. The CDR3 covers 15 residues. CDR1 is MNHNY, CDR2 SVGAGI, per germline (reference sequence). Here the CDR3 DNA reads TGTGCCAGCAGTCCACCCGGACAGGGGAGGGAAAAACTGCTTTTT. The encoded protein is CASSPPGQGREKLLF.

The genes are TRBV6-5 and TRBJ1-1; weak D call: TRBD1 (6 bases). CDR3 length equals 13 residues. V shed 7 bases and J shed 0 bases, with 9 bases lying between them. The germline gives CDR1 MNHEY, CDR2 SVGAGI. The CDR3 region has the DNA TGTGCCAGCACACAGGGAGTGAACACTGAAGCTTTCTTT. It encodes CASTQGVNTEAFF.

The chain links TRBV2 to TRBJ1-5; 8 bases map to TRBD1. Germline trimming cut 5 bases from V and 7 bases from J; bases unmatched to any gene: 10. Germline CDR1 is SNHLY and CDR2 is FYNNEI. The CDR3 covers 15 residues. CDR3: CASSPDRGDFQPQHF. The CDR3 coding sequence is TGTGCCAGCAGTCCCGACAGGGGAGACTTCCAGCCCCAGCATTTT.

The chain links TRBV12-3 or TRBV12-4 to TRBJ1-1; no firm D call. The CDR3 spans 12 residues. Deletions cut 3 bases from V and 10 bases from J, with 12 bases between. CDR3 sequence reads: CASSFWPGAAFF. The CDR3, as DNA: TGTGCCAGCAGTTTTTGGCCGGGTGCAGCTTTCTTT.

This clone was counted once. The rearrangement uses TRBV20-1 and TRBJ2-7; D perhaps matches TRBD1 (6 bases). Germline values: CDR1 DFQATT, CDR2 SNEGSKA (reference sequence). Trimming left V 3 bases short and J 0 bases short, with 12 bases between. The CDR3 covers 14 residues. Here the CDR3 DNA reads TGCAGTGCTAGTCCCAGGGGCCCCTCCTACGAGCAGTACTTC. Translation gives CSASPRGPSYEQYF.

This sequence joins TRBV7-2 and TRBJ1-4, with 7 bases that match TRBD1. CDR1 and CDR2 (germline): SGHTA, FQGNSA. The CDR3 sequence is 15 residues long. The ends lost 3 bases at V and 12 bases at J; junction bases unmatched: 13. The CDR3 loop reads CASSFAGGPGKELFF. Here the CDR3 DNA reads TGTGCCAGCAGCTTCGCAGGGGGGCCTGGGAAGGAACTGTTTTTT.

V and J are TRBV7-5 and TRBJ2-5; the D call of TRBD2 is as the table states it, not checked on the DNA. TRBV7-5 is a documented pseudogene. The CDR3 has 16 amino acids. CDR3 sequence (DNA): TGTGTCAGAACCAAAACTAGCGGGGACCATCAAGAGACCCAGTACTTC. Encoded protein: CVRTKTSGDHQETQYF.

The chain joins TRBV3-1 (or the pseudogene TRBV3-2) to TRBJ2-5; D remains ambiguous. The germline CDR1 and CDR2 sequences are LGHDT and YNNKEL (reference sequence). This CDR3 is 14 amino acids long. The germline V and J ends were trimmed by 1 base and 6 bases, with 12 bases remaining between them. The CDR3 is CASSQVEPPKTQYF. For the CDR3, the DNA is TGTGCCAGCAGCCAAGTAGAGCCGCCGAAGACCCAGTACTTC.

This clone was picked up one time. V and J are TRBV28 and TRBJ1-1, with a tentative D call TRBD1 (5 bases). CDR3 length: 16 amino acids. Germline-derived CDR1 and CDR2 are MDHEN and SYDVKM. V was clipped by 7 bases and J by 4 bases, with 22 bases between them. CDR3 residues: CASNPTVPGGGTEAFF. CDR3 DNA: TGTGCCAGCAATCCGACTGTGCCGGGGGGAGGCACTGAAGCTTTCTTT. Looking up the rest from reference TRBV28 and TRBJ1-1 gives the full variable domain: DVKVTQSSRYLVKRTGEKVFLECVQDMDHENMFWYRQDPGLGLRLIYFSYDVKMKEKGDIPEGYSVSREKKERFSLILESASTNQTSMYLCASNPTVPGGGTEAFFGQGTRLTVV.

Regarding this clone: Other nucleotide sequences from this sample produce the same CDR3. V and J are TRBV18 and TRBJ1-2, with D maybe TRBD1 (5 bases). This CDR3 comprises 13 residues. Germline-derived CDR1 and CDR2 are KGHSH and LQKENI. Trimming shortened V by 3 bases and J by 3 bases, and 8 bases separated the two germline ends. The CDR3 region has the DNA TGTGCCAGCTCACCTGGGGGGGACTATGGCTACACCTTC. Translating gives CASSPGGDYGYTF.

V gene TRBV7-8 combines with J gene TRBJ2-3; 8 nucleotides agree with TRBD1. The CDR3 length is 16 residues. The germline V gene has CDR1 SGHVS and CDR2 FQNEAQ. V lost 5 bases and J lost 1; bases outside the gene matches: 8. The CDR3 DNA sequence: TGTGCCAGCAGCCGCTGGACAGGGACGGGCACAGATACGCAGTATTTT. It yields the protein CASSRWTGTGTDTQYF.

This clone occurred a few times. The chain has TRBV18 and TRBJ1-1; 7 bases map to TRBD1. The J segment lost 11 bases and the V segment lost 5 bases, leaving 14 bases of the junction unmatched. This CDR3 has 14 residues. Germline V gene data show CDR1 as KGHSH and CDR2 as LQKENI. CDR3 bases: TGTGCCAGCTCATTAGGGACAGTCCACAAGTTTGCTTTCTTT. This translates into CASSLGTVHKFAFF.

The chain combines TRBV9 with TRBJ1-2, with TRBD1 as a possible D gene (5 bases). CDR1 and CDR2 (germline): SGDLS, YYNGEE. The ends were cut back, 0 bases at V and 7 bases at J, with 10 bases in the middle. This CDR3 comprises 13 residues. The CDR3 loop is CASSVVGQGGYTF. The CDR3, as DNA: TGTGCCAGCAGCGTAGTAGGGCAGGGTGGCTACACCTTC.

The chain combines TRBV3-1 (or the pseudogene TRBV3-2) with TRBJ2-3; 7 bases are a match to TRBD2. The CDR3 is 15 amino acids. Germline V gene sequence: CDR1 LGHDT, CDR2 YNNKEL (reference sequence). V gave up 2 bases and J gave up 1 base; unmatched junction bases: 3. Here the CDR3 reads CASSQSGAGTDTQYF. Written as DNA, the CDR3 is TGTGCCAGCAGCCAAAGCGGGGCCGGCACAGATACGCAGTATTTT.

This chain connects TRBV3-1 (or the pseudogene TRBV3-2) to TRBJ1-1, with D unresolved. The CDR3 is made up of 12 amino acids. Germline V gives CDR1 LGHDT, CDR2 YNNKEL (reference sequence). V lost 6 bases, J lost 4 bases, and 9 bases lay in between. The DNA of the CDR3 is TGTGCCAGCAGTCGGGAGGGCACTGAAGCTTTCTTT. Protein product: CASSREGTEAFF.

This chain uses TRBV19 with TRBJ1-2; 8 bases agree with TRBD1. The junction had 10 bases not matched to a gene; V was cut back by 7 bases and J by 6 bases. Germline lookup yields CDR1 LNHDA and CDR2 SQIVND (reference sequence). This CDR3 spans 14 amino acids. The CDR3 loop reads CASNPSGTGDGYTF. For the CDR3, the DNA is TGTGCCAGTAATCCTTCCGGGACAGGAGATGGCTACACCTTC.

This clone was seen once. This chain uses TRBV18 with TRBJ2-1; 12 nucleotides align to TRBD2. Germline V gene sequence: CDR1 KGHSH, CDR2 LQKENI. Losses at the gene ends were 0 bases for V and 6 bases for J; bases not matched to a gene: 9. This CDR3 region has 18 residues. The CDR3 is CASSPPALAGGGGNEQFF. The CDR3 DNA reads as TGTGCCAGCTCACCACCGGCCCTAGCGGGAGGGGGGGGCAATGAGCAGTTCTTC.

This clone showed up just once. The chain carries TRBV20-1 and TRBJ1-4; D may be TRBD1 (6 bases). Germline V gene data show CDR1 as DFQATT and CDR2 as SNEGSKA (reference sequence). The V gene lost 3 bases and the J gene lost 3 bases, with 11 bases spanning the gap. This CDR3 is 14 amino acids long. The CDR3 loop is CSASRGAPNEKLFF. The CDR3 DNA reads TGCAGTGCTAGTCGGGGGGCCCCTAATGAAAAACTGTTTTTT.

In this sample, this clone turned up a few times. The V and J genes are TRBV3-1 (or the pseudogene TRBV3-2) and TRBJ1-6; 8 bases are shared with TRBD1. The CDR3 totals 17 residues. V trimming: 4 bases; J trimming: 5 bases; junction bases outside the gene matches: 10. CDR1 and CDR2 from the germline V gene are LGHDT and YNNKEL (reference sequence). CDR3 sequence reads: CASSPHDRGPHNSPLHF. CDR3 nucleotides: TGTGCCAGCAGCCCACATGACAGGGGACCGCATAATTCACCCCTCCACTTT.

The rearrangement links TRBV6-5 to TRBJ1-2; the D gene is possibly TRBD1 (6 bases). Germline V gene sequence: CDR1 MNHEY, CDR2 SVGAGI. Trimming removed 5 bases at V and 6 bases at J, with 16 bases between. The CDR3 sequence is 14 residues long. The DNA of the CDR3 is TGTGCCAGCAGTCATCTAGGACAGACACATGGCTACACCTTC. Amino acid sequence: CASSHLGQTHGYTF.

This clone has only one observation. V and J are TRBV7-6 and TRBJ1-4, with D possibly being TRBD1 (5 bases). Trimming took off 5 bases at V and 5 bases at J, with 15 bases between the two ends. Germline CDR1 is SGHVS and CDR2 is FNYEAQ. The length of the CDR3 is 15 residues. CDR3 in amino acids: CASSALTARNEKLFF. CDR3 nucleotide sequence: TGTGCCAGCAGCGCGTTGACAGCCAGAAATGAAAAACTGTTTTTT.